Given below is one T cell receptor beta chain in context. This specimen belongs to a study of blood T cell repertoires in COVID-19. In the study overall: Italy, Spain and the United States were the sources of the convalescent and acute COVID-19 samples. T cells, B-cell-depleted T cells, or PBMCs supplied cDNA or gDNA.

Germline CDR1 SGDLS, CDR2 YYNGEE. The CDR3 runs 14 residues. V lost 1 base to trimming and J lost 8 bases; unmatched junction nucleotides: 3. Source study methods: Estimated nucleated cell counts came from reference gene primer amplification. The assay was immunoSEQ multiplex PCR, and TCRdb's table has in-frame clones only and misses some. Clone size and the V and J calls come from that table; the DNA yielded D and trimming. The sample includes 200,000 to 300,000 clones, around 80% of them seen just once. The genes are TRBV9 and TRBJ2-1; 10 bases are a match to TRBD2. The material sequenced was peripheral blood. This receptor was identified in a man between 60 and 70 years old with acute or convalescent COVID-19. CDR3 loop: CASSVSGGADEQFF. The DNA for the CDR3 is TGTGCCAGCAGCGTAAGCGGGGGGGCGGATGAGCAGTTCTTC.